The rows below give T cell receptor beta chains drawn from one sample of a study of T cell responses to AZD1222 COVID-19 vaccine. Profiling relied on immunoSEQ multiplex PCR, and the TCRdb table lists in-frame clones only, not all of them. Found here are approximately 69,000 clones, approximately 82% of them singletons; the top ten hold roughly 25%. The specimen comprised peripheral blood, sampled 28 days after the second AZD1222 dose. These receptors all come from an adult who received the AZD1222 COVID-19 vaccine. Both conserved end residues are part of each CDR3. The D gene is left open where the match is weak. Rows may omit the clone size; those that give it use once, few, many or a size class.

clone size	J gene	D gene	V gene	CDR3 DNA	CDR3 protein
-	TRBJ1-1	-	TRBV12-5	TGTGCTAGTGCCTCAACGGGGTGGACTGAAGCTTTCTTT	CASASTGWTEAFF
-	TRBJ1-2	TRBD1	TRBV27	TGTGCCAGCAGTTTATATCGGCAGGGGGCGCGGGAAGGCTACACCTTC	CASSLYRQGAREGYTF
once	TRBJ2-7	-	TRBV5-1	TGCGCCAGCAGCTTCCCAGGAGACGAGCAGTACTTC	CASSFPGDEQYF
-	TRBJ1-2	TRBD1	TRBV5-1	TGCGCCAGCAGCTCTAACCCCGGGACAGGACCCTATGGCTACACCTTC	CASSSNPGTGPYGYTF
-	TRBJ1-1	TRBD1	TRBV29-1	TGCAGCGTCGGGACAGACCACACTGAAGCTTTCTTT	CSVGTDHTEAFF
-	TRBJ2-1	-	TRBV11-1	TGTGCCAGCAGCTTACGAGTCTCCTACAATGAGCAGTTCTTC	CASSLRVSYNEQFF
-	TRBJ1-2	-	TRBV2	TGTGCCAGCAGTCGCACGGTTCTTCTTTATGGCTACACCTTC	CASSRTVLLYGYTF
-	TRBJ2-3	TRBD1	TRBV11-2	TGTGCCAGCAGCTTAGTATCTACGACAGGGTTCCGCACAGATACGCAGTATTTT	CASSLVSTTGFRTDTQYF
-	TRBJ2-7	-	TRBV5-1	TGCGCCAGCAGCTTGGAAGTCGAAGTTCCCTACGAGCAGTACTTC	CASSLEVEVPYEQYF
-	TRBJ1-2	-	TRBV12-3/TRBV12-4	TGTGCCAGCAGACCCGGGGGGGGCGGCTACACCTTC	CASRPGGGGYTF
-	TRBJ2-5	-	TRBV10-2	TGCGCCAGCAGTGTTTCCTCTTGGGAGACCCAGTACTTC	CASSVSSWETQYF
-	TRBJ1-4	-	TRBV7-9	TGTGCCAGCAGCTTAATACAGGAAGTAGGAAAACTGTTTTTT	CASSLIQEVGKLFF
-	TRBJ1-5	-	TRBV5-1	TGCGCCAGCAGCTTGACGGGGTCCCCCAATCAGCCCCAGCATTTT	CASSLTGSPNQPQHF
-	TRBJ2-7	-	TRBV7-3	TGTGCCAGCAGCTCGCCTGGGGGGACACCAAGCTCCTACGAGCAGTACTTC	CASSSPGGTPSSYEQYF
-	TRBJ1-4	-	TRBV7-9	TGTGCCAGCAGCTTACCTGCACATCGGACCGCTAATGAAAAACTGTTTTTT	CASSLPAHRTANEKLFF
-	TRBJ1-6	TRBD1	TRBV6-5	TGTGCCACAAGGGGACAGGGTAATTCACCCCTCCACTTT	CATRGQGNSPLHF
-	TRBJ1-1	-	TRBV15	TGTGCCACCAGCAGAGTAGGGACGGGGGGCGCGAGGCGGGGCACTGAAGCTTTCTTT	CATSRVGTGGARRGTEAFF
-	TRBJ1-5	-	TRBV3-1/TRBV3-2	TGTGCCAGCAGCCAAGATAGGACGGGCCCCCAGCCCCAGCATTTT	CASSQDRTGPQPQHF
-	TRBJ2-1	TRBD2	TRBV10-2	TGCGCCAGCAGTGAGGGTAGCGGGAGCTCGGAGTCCTACAATGAGCAGTTCTTC	CASSEGSGSSESYNEQFF
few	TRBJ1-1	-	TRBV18	TGTGCCAGCTCACCACGGGGGGACACTGAAGCTTTCTTT	CASSPRGDTEAFF
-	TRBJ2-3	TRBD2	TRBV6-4	TGTGCCAGCAGTGACTCTAGCGGGGGCACAGATACGCAGTATTTT	CASSDSSGGTDTQYF
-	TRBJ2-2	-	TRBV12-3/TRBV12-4	TGTGCCAGCAGTCGCTCCGGCACCGGGGAGCTGTTTTTT	CASSRSGTGELFF
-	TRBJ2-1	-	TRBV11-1	TGTGCCAGCAGCTGGGGGGGGCCCAATGAGCAGTTCTTC	CASSWGGPNEQFF
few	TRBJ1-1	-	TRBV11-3	TGTGCCAGCAGCGTACAGGCGAACACTGAAGCTTTCTTT	CASSVQANTEAFF
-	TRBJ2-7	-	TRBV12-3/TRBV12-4	TGTGCCAGCAGCCAGGGGCCTTTCTACGAGCAGTACTTC	CASSQGPFYEQYF
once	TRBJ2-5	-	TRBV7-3	TGTGCCAGCAGCCTCGAGTTCCTAGAGACCCAGTACTTC	CASSLEFLETQYF
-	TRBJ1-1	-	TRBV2	TGTGCCGTTTCAAAGACCTTGAACACTGAAGCTTTCTTT	CAVSKTLNTEAFF
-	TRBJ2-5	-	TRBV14	TGTGCCAGCAGCCAAGCAAGCGAGACCCAGTACTTC	CASSQASETQYF
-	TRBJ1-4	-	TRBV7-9	TGTGCCAGCAGTGGCGGAGGGGCGGGCGAAAAACTGTTTTTT	CASSGGGAGEKLFF
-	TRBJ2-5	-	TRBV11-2	TGTGCCAGCAGCCCCCCCGGGGAGACCCAGTACTTC	CASSPPGETQYF
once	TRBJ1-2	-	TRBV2	TGTGCCAGCAGTATAAGACAAGCGGGCAACTATGGCTACACCTTC	CASSIRQAGNYGYTF
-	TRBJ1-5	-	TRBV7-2	TGTGCCAGCAGCTTAGGGGCCACACGCAATCAGCCCCAGCATTTT	CASSLGATRNQPQHF
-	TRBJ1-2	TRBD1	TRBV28	TGTGCCAGCAGAACAGGACAGGGGGCGTATGGCTACACCTTC	CASRTGQGAYGYTF